This T cell receptor (beta chain) was recovered during a study of blood T cell repertoires in COVID-19. Study-wide background: Collection of acute and convalescent COVID-19 samples took place in the United States, Italy and Spain.

Here immunoSEQ multiplex PCR was the method, and the copy in TCRdb shows in-frame clones only, minus some. The table records hundreds of thousands of clones, 70% to 90% of them present only once. Recruitment covered 20 to 25 US areas and drew participants whose ages spanned roughly 18 to 89 years. Grouping used clinical history reported by participants in a survey and questionnaire. Two negative PCRs, clearance, or symptom resolution characterized the recovered Cohort 3 donors. The CDR3 is 15 amino acids. The trim removed 2 bases at V and 2 bases at J, leaving 1 base unmatched. Germline CDR1 and CDR2: SGHRS and YFSETQ.

This sequence was found in a man under 40 who had recovered from COVID-19. The specimen was PBMCs or T cells enriched from blood (not recorded which). This sequence joins TRBV5-1 and TRBJ2-1, with 10 bases matching TRBD2. In DNA, the CDR3 is TGCGCCAGCAGCTTAAGCGGGGGGGCCTACAATGAGCAGTTCTTC. It is translated as CASSLSGGAYNEQFF.